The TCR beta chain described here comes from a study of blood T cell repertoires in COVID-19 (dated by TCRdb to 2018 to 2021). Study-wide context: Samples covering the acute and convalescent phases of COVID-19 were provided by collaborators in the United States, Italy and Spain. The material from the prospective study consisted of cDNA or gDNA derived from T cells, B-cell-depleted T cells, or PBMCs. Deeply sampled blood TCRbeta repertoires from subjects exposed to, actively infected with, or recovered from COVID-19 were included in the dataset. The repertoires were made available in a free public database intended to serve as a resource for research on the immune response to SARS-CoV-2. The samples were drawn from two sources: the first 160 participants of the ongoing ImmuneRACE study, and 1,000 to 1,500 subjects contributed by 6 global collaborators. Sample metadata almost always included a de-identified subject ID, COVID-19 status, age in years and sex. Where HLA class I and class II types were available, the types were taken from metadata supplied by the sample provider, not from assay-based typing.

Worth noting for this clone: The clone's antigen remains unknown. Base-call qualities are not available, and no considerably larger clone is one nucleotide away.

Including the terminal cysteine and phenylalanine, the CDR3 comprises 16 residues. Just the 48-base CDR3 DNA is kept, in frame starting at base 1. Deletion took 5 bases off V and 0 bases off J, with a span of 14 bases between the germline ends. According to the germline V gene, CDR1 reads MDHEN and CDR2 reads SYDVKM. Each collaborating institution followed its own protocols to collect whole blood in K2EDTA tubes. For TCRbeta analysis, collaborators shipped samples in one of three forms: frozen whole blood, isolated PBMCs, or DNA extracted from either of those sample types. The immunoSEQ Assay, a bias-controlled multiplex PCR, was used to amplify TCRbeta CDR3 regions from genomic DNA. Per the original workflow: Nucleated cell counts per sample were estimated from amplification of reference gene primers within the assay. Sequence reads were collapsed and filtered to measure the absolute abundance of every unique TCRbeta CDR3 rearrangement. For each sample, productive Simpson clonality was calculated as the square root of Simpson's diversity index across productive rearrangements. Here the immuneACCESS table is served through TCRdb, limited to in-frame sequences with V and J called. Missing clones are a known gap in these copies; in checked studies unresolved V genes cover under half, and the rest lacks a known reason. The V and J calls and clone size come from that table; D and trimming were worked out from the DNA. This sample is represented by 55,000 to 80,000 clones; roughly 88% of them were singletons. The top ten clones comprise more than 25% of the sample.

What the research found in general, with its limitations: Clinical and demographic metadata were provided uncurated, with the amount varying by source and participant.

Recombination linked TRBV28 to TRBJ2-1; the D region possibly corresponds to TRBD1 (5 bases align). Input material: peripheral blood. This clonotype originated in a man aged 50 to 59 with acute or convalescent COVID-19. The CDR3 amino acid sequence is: CASSPHRSSSYNEQFF. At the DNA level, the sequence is TGTGCCAGCAGTCCCCACAGGTCAAGCTCCTACAATGAGCAGTTCTTC.